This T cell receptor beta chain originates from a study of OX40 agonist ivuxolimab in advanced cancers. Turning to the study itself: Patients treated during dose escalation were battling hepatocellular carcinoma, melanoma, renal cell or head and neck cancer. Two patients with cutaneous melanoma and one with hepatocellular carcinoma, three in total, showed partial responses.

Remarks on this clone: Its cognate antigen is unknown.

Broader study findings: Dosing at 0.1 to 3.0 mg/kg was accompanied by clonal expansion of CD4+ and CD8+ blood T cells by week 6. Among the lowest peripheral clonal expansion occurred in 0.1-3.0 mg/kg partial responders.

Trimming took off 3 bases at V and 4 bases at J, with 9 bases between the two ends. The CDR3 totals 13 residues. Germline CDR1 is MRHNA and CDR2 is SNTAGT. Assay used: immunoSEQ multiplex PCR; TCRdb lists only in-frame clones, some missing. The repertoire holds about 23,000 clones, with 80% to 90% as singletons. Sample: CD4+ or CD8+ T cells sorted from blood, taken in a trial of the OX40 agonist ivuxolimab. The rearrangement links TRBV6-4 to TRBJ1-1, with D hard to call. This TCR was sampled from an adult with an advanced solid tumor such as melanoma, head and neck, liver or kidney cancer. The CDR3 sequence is CASSEGLGTEAFF. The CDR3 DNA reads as TGTGCCAGCAGTGAGGGGTTAGGCACTGAAGCTTTCTTT.